This T cell receptor (beta chain) was captured in a study of blood T cell repertoires in COVID-19. Across the whole study: T cells, B-cell-depleted T cells, or PBMCs provided the cDNA or gDNA that served as material.

How the authors handled the data: Estimation of nucleated cell counts was performed using reference gene primer amplification. Sequencing used immunoSEQ multiplex PCR; TCRdb keeps in-frame clones, though not all of them. The DNA was the basis for D and trimming; V, J and clone size are from that table. The sample has over 130,000 clones, more than 65% seen once. CDR3 length: 17 amino acids. V was pared by 6 bases and J by 0 bases, with 4 bases of the junction left unmatched. Germline V gene data show CDR1 as MRHNA and CDR2 as SNTAGT. This TCR derives from a human donor in a cohort sampled during active COVID-19. The chain couples TRBV6-4 to TRBJ2-3; 15 positions agree with TRBD2. Sequencing used peripheral blood. CDR3 loop: CASSRTSGGASTDTQYF. Here the CDR3 DNA reads TGTGCCAGCAGCCGGACTAGCGGGGGGGCCAGCACAGATACGCAGTATTTT.